This is a list of T cell receptor beta chains from one sample in a study of cytomegalovirus exposure and HLA in healthy donors. Clones were read by immunoSEQ multiplex PCR, and TCRdb kept only the in-frame ones, dropping some. The sample holds 65,000 to 85,000 clones, 77% seen once. Source material: PBMCs. The receptors shown here come from a man aged 50 to 59 in good health and CMV-seropositive. CDR3s leave out the opening cysteine and the closing phenylalanine or tryptophan.

v_gene,j_gene,CDR3aa
TRBV5-1,TRBJ1-2,ASRYSGTGTGYT
TRBV15,TRBJ1-4,ATLYRGGKTNEKLF
TRBV6-6,TRBJ1-1,ASAVGTEAF
TRBV11-1,TRBJ2-5,ASSFSGSRLGKETQY
TRBV11-1,TRBJ2-5,ASSFLAGGPSKEETQY
TRBV5-1,TRBJ2-7,ASSSRIGREPYEQY
TRBV18,TRBJ1-2,ASSPSGINYGYT
TRBV2,TRBJ1-4,ASIKGQGINEKLF
TRBV5-8,TRBJ2-5,ASSLALQETQY
TRBV6-6,TRBJ2-7,ASRSTGSSYEQY
TRBV9,TRBJ2-1,ASSVTPGFYEQF
TRBV18,TRBJ1-1,ASSPQGLNTEAF
TRBV11-3,TRBJ2-1,ASSLDTGRDEQF
TRBV30,TRBJ2-1,AWSSGLAGGYEQF
TRBV7-9,TRBJ1-2,ASSLALTQNYGYT
TRBV7-9,TRBJ2-1,ASSLGLANNEQF
TRBV7-9,TRBJ1-2,ASSSRSRQGPNYGYT
TRBV2,TRBJ2-5,ASSTLTSGRGETQY
TRBV25-1,TRBJ2-5,ASTSGRGFQETQY
TRBV4-1,TRBJ2-1,ASSRLANEQF
TRBV19,TRBJ2-5,ASSISQGSQETQY
TRBV7-6,TRBJ1-5,ASSDDRDQPQH
TRBV19,TRBJ2-1,ASSIVVKGLARNLEQF
TRBV7-2,TRBJ2-5,ASRRDPQETQY
TRBV9,TRBJ2-1,ASSVEDSGILYNEQF
TRBV4-1,TRBJ2-3,ASSRLLAGMSTDTQY
TRBV28,TRBJ1-4,ASSFGPEKLF
TRBV18,TRBJ2-7,ASSSGTSGIYEQY
TRBV7-7,TRBJ2-6,ASSEQGAGANVLT
TRBV6-6,TRBJ1-1,ASSYSETGLLAEAF
TRBV21-1,TRBJ1-1,ASSPRRRGGRTEAF
TRBV5-1,TRBJ2-5,ASSSTGGSLETQY
TRBV5-1,TRBJ2-5,ASVRGDRAGETQY
TRBV7-2,.,ASSPRRSGSVFYEQY
TRBV30,TRBJ2-4,AWSTKTGGGNSQY
TRBV5-1,TRBJ2-5,ASSLAGQIQETQY
TRBV18,TRBJ2-1,ASSPQGVAGGSYNEQF
TRBV7-9,TRBJ2-3,ASSNGRNRGHSDTQY
TRBV29-1,TRBJ1-2,SVEWPEGGASYGYT
TRBV7-3,TRBJ2-3,ASSPPERDTQY
TRBV5-6,TRBJ1-5,ASSQTGNQPQH
TRBV13,TRBJ2-3,ASSLGGTSGSFGTDTQY
TRBV19,TRBJ2-1,ASSDRIMNEQF
TRBV5-1,TRBJ1-1,ASSLGTGRLSLDTEAF
TRBV7-9,TRBJ2-1,ASSLKFSGTGNNEQF